A single sample gave rise to the 8 T cell receptor beta chains below, sequenced in a study of blood T cell repertoires in COVID-19. Sequencing was performed with immunoSEQ multiplex PCR; in TCRdb, only in-frame clones are kept and a portion is missing. Here the sample spans 390,000 or so clones, approximately 87% being singletons. Sequenced sample: peripheral blood. These TCRs come from a woman aged 30 to 39 with COVID-19, enrolled during active disease.

The V gene is TRBV5-1, the J gene TRBJ2-4; D is unclear. Per the germline V gene, CDR1 is SGHRS and CDR2 is YFSETQ. CDR3 length equals 11 residues. V lost 4 bases, J lost 4 bases, and 3 bases lay in between. CDR3 residues: CASSEKNIQYF. CDR3 nucleotides: TGCGCCAGCAGCGAGAAAAACATTCAGTACTTC.

This clone was observed a single time. V is TRBV27 and J is TRBJ1-2; 9 bases fit TRBD1. The CDR3 contains 15 residues. Trimming cost V 4 bases and J 3 bases; bases outside gene matches: 6. Germline V gene lookup returns CDR1 MNHEY and CDR2 SMNVEV (reference sequence). The CDR3 is CASSSLDRGDYGYTF. CDR3 DNA sequence: TGTGCCAGCAGTTCACTGGACAGGGGTGACTATGGCTACACCTTC.

This clone appeared a few times. The chain couples TRBV18 to TRBJ1-5; D gene uncertain. This CDR3 region has 14 residues. Trimming removed 5 bases from V and 1 base from J, with 9 bases in between. CDR1 is KGHSH, CDR2 LQKENI, per germline. The CDR3 nucleotides read TGTGCCAGCTCATCCGACGGGAGCAATCAGCCCCAGCATTTT. Amino acids: CASSSDGSNQPQHF.

The CDR3 DNA follows: TGTGCCAGCAGCTCCGGACTAGCCTACGAGCAGTACTTC. It codes for CASSSGLAYEQYF. V usage is TRBV7-9 and J usage is TRBJ2-7; the match to TRBD2 covers 7 bases. The V segment lost 4 bases and the J segment 2 bases; nucleotides outside the gene matches: 2. The CDR3 is 13 amino acids. The germline V gene has CDR1 SEHNR and CDR2 FQNEAQ (reference sequence).

The V and J genes are TRBV30 and TRBJ1-2, with 7 bases aligning to TRBD1. The CDR3 has 13 residues. Trimming cost V 0 bases and J 5 bases; bases outside gene matches: 3. CDR1 and CDR2 (germline): GTSNPN, SVGIG (reference sequence). CDR3 in DNA: TGTGCCTGGAGTGTACCAGGGGGTTATGGCTACACCTTC. This sequence encodes CAWSVPGGYGYTF.

The rearrangement joins TRBV9 to TRBJ2-7; TRBD2 matches at 13 bases. This CDR3 region has 16 residues. Trimming took 3 bases from V and 4 from J; bases not matched to a gene: 7. CDR1 and CDR2 (germline): SGDLS, YYNGEE. For the CDR3, the DNA is TGTGCCAGCAGCGGCGGGACTAGCGGGACGGTGTACGAGCAGTACTTC. Its protein product is CASSGGTSGTVYEQYF.

The rearrangement links TRBV2 to TRBJ2-1; D gene uncertain. The CDR3 runs to 13 residues. The germline V gene encodes CDR1 SNHLY and CDR2 FYNNEI. Trimming pared 3 bases from V and 5 bases from J, leaving 8 bases between. The CDR3 spells CASSDFPNNEQFF. In DNA, the CDR3 is TGTGCCAGCAGTGATTTCCCTAACAATGAGCAGTTCTTC.

The chain has TRBV30 and TRBJ2-7; TRBD1 matches 7 bases. This CDR3 has 14 amino acids. V dropped 3 bases and J dropped 1; count of bases not matched to a gene: 6. Germline values: CDR1 GTSNPN, CDR2 SVGIG (reference sequence). CDR3 bases: TGTGCCTGGAGAGCCGGGACAGCTTCCTACGAGCAGTACTTC. It yields the protein CAWRAGTASYEQYF.